The 4 T cell receptor beta chains reported below all come from one sample, sequenced in a study of T cell responses to AZD1222 COVID-19 vaccine. This table comes from immunoSEQ multiplex PCR, and its TCRdb copy is limited to in-frame clones, with some not included. The sample has over 100,000 clones, about 89% seen once. This specimen consisted of peripheral blood, obtained on day 0 of AZD1222 vaccination. The source is an adult in good health.

The chain recombines TRBV5-4 with TRBJ1-4; D remains unclear. Per germline, CDR1 SGHNT and CDR2 YYREEE (reference sequence). Trimming shortened V by 0 bases and J by 0 bases, and 18 bases separated the two germline ends. The CDR3 covers 19 residues. CDR3 region: CASSLDMETYSTTNEKLFF. The CDR3 DNA sequence: TGTGCCAGCAGCTTGGATATGGAAACTTACAGCACAACTAATGAAAAACTGTTTTTT.

The gene calls are TRBV5-1 and TRBJ2-2, with unresolved D. Germline lookup yields CDR1 SGHRS and CDR2 YFSETQ. V gave up 0 bases and J gave up 6 bases, with 6 bases separating them. The CDR3 length is 13 residues. For the CDR3, the DNA is TGCGCCAGCAGCTTGGGGGGTGCCGGGGAGCTGTTTTTT. As protein: CASSLGGAGELFF.

V and J are TRBV19 and TRBJ1-2, with TRBD1 identical over 10 bases. The CDR3 is 17 amino acids. Germline V lookup: CDR1 LNHDA, CDR2 SQIVND (reference sequence). V was pared by 5 bases and J by 4 bases, with 13 bases of the junction left unmatched. The CDR3 here is CASSPVPGQGPAYGYTF. The DNA for the CDR3 is TGTGCCAGTAGTCCTGTCCCGGGACAGGGGCCGGCCTATGGCTACACCTTC.

This chain links TRBV6-2 or TRBV6-3 with TRBJ1-5; a possible D gene is TRBD1 (5 bases). This CDR3 is 14 amino acids long. V lost 4 bases, J lost 0 bases, and 7 bases lay in between. Germline V lookup: CDR1 MNHEY, CDR2 SVGEGT. CDR3 nucleotides: TGTGCCAGCAGTTCCAGGGATAGCAATCAGCCCCAGCATTTT. This sequence encodes CASSSRDSNQPQHF.